Given below is one T cell receptor beta chain in context. As yet, its antigen is unknown. The data originate from a study of cytomegalovirus exposure and HLA in healthy donors. Study-wide results and caveats: In vitro data verified three CMV-associated chains as specific for CMV antigens. Diagnosis of cytomegalovirus status made by the classifier reportedly showed high specificity and sensitivity. It was found in a later analysis that first-cohort TCR clusters tended to co-occur in the approximately 130 validation repertoires.

Using immunoSEQ multiplex PCR, the repertoire was profiled, and TCRdb retains in-frame clones only, with some absent. The data contain about 120,000 clones, roughly 89% of them singletons. The specimen sequenced was PBMCs. The TCR comes from a woman under 30 in good health and CMV-seronegative.

This CDR3 is CASSFGAGARQETQYF. For the CDR3, the DNA is TGTGCCAGCAGCTTTGGAGCGGGGGCCCGACAAGAGACCCAGTACTTC. This rearrangement joins TRBV11-2 to TRBJ2-5, with 8 bases that match TRBD2. V gave up 3 bases and J gave up 2 bases; unmatched junction bases: 8. This CDR3 is 16 amino acids long. CDR1 and CDR2 (germline): SGHAT, FQNNGV.